The present TCR beta chain was sequenced within a study of blood T cell repertoires in COVID-19. Across the study: Italy, Spain and the United States were the sources of the convalescent and acute COVID-19 samples.

Some clones are missing from TCRdb's copy, which holds only in-frame ones; the method was immunoSEQ multiplex PCR. In the table there are 100,000 to 150,000 clones, around 84% of which are singletons. Participant ages covered roughly 18 to 90 years across about 25 US areas. Membership in each cohort depended on participant-reported clinical history. Germline V lookup: CDR1 SGHDT, CDR2 YYEEEE. CDR3 length: 17 amino acids. The ends were cut back, 3 bases at V and 0 bases at J, with 18 bases in the middle. This chain connects TRBV5-6 to TRBJ1-1; tentative D call: TRBD1 (5 bases). Sequenced material: PBMCs or T cells enriched from blood (not recorded which). The sequence was obtained from a middle-aged man with acute COVID-19. The CDR3 DNA sequence: TGTGCCAGCAGCTCGAGGAGCGGGGGGTACATGAACACTGAAGCTTTCTTT. Translated: CASSSRSGGYMNTEAFF.